The rows below give T cell receptor beta chains drawn from one sample of a study of blood T cell repertoires in COVID-19. Measured with immunoSEQ multiplex PCR; TCRdb has only the in-frame clones, and not every one. Altogether fewer than 250,000 clones are present, around nine tenths being singletons, with the ten largest covering about 15%. The material sequenced was PBMCs or T cells enriched from blood (not recorded which). These receptors originate from a woman aged 50 to 60 with acute COVID-19. The CDR3 runs from the conserved cysteine through the conserved F or W. The D gene is left open where the match is weak. Clone size is shown for a subset of rows, as once, few, many or a class of expanded clone.

TRBV19	TRBD1	TRBJ2-3	15	NA	CASSSDRGVTDTQYF	TGTGCCAGTTCTTCCGACAGGGGAGTTACAGATACGCAGTATTTT
TRBV3-1/TRBV3-2	TRBD2	TRBJ2-5	16	NA	CASSQGGEGVQETQYF	TGTGCCAGCAGCCAAGGGGGGGAGGGAGTACAAGAGACCCAGTACTTC
TRBV7-2	TRBD2	TRBJ2-5	14	NA	CASSLTSAQETQYF	TGTGCCAGCAGCTTAACTAGCGCCCAAGAGACCCAGTACTTC
TRBV30	TRBD2	TRBJ2-2	15	NA	CAWSNEAGAVGELFF	TGTGCCTGGAGTAATGAAGCGGGAGCGGTCGGGGAGCTGTTTTTT
TRBV10-3	NA	TRBJ2-7	16	NA	CAIIRRQRRLAYEQYF	TGTGCCATCATCAGACGACAGAGAAGGTTAGCCTACGAGCAGTACTTC
TRBV28	TRBD2	TRBJ2-7	15	NA	CASRPSSSGSYEQYF	TGTGCCAGCAGACCCTCTTCTAGCGGGAGTTACGAGCAGTACTTC
TRBV5-1	TRBD2	TRBJ2-3	15	once	CASSLTSGRTDTQYF	TGCGCCAGCAGCTTGACTAGCGGGAGGACAGATACGCAGTATTTT
TRBV7-3	TRBD2	TRBJ2-1	16	NA	CASSLIGTSGRDEQFF	TGTGCCAGCAGCTTAATTGGGACTAGCGGGAGGGATGAGCAGTTCTTC
TRBV28	NA	TRBJ1-1	14	once	CASSIPTGNTEAFF	TGTGCCAGCAGTATACCCACGGGGAACACTGAAGCTTTCTTT
TRBV9	TRBD2	TRBJ2-7	14	NA	CASSESGASYEQYF	TGTGCCAGCAGCGAGAGCGGGGCCTCCTACGAGCAGTACTTC
TRBV10-3	NA	TRBJ1-2	12	NA	CAIRALVQDYTF	TGTGCCATCAGGGCTTTGGTCCAGGACTACACCTTC
TRBV28	TRBD1	TRBJ1-2	16	NA	CASSLVGQGLFYGYTF	TGTGCCAGCAGTTTAGTAGGACAGGGACTTTTCTATGGCTACACCTTC
TRBV27	NA	TRBJ2-5	13	NA	CASSFRVQETQYF	TGTGCCAGCAGTTTCCGGGTCCAAGAGACCCAGTACTTC
TRBV28	NA	TRBJ2-1	14	NA	CASSLIRLVNEQFF	TGTGCCAGCAGTTTAATAAGACTAGTCAATGAGCAGTTCTTC
TRBV5-1	NA	TRBJ2-1	16	NA	CASSNGQIISYNEQFF	TGCGCCAGCAGTAATGGACAGATCATCTCCTACAATGAGCAGTTCTTC
TRBV18	TRBD1	TRBJ1-4	14	NA	CASSHRGTNEKLFF	TGTGCCAGCTCACACAGGGGAACTAATGAAAAACTGTTTTTT
TRBV27	NA	TRBJ2-1	12	NA	CASSLFRGEQFF	TGTGCCAGCAGTCTCTTCAGGGGAGAACAGTTCTTC
TRBV7-8	NA	TRBJ2-5	13	once	CASSPRQAETQYF	TGTGCCAGCAGCCCTAGACAGGCGGAGACCCAGTACTTC
TRBV27	TRBD1	TRBJ2-7	14	NA	CASSPGQGRYEQYF	TGTGCCAGCAGTCCCGGACAGGGTAGGTACGAGCAGTACTTC
TRBV3-1/TRBV3-2	NA	TRBJ2-3	12	NA	CASSTSGDTQYF	TGTGCCAGCAGCACTTCGGGAGATACGCAGTATTTT
TRBV5-4	TRBD2	TRBJ2-1	15	NA	CASSVASGTYNEQFF	TGTGCCAGCAGCGTAGCTAGCGGAACCTACAATGAGCAGTTCTTC
TRBV7-3	NA	TRBJ2-2	13	NA	CASSPDFTGELFF	TGTGCCAGCAGCCCGGACTTCACCGGGGAGCTGTTTTTT
TRBV19	TRBD1	TRBJ2-1	16	few	CASSSPGGSSYNEQFF	TGTGCCAGTAGTTCCCCAGGGGGAAGCTCCTACAATGAGCAGTTCTTC
TRBV5-1	NA	TRBJ1-6	15	NA	CASSRGQVYNSPLHF	TGCGCCAGCAGCCGCGGACAAGTCTATAATTCACCCCTCCACTTT
TRBV2	NA	TRBJ1-6	13	NA	CASSDRFNSPLHF	TGTGCCAGCAGTGACAGGTTCAATTCACCCCTCCACTTT